The next 32 T cell receptor beta chains were all read from a single sample in a study of blood T cell repertoires in COVID-19. Sequenced by immunoSEQ multiplex PCR; TCRdb stores in-frame clones only, minus some. This sample has around 470,000 clones, with 80% to 90% found just once. Sequenced material: peripheral blood. Receptors originate from a man aged 18 to 30 with COVID-19, enrolled during active disease.

Note on this clone: The junction differs from germline at one of its ends, possibly a read error. The rearrangement links TRBV11-2 to TRBJ1-2, with 7 positions matching TRBD1. The CDR3 is made up of 12 amino acids. CDR1 SGHAT and CDR2 FQNNGV come from the germline V gene. The CDR3: CASSYNRQGVRF. The CDR3 DNA sequence: TGTGCCAGCAGCTATAACAGACAGGGCGTAAGGTTC. Combining the CDR3 with reference TRBV11-2 and TRBJ1-2 gives the whole variable domain EAGVAQSPRYKIIEKRQSVAFWCNPISGHATLYWYQQILGQGPKLLIQFQNNGVVDDSQLPKDRFSAERLKGVDSTLKIQPAKLEDSAVYLCASSYNRQGVRFGSGTRLTVV.

Written as DNA, the CDR3 is TGTGCCAGCAGTCGAGGAGGGGTCCTGCTCACAGATACGCAGTATTTT. Residues: CASSRGGVLLTDTQYF. The chain employs TRBV27 and TRBJ2-3; possibly TRBD2 for D (6 bases). Germline CDR1 and CDR2: MNHEY and SMNVEV (reference sequence). The CDR3 totals 16 residues. V dropped 5 bases and J dropped 2 bases, with 17 bases sitting between them.

The CDR3 DNA is TGTGCCAGCAGCATGACAGGGGGCGAGTACGAGCAGTACTTC. Translating it yields CASSMTGGEYEQYF. This chain uses TRBV27 with TRBJ2-7; 10 bases align to TRBD1. The CDR3 runs to 14 residues. CDR1 MNHEY and CDR2 SMNVEV come from the germline V gene (reference sequence). V trimming: 6 bases; J trimming: 4 bases; junction bases outside the gene matches: 6.

The chain couples TRBV7-8 to TRBJ1-3; 8 bases fit TRBD1. Germline V gene sequence: CDR1 SGHVS, CDR2 FQNEAQ. The V gene end was trimmed by 4 bases and the J gene end by 3 bases; junction bases not matched to a gene: 8. The CDR3 spans 16 residues. This CDR3 is CASSSEGQANGNTIYF. In nucleotides, the CDR3 is TGTGCCAGCAGCTCAGAGGGACAGGCCAATGGAAACACCATATATTTT.

The V gene is TRBV15, the J gene TRBJ2-5; 13 bases match TRBD2. The CDR3 loop spans 16 amino acids. V shed 5 bases and J 3 bases; nucleotides not matched to a gene: 6. Germline lookup yields CDR1 LNHNV and CDR2 YYDKDF (reference sequence). The CDR3 bases are TGTGCCACCAGCCCCACCGGACTAGCGGGAGAAGAGACCCAGTACTTC. This translates into CATSPTGLAGEETQYF.

The V and J genes are TRBV9 and TRBJ2-2, with TRBD2 matching over 9 bases. The CDR3 runs 18 residues. The V segment lost 4 bases and the J segment 0 bases; nucleotides outside the gene matches: 10. Germline CDR1 is SGDLS and CDR2 is YYNGEE. This chain's CDR3 is CASSSRSSGGPNTGELFF. In nucleotides, the CDR3 is TGTGCCAGCAGCTCCCGGAGTAGCGGGGGACCGAACACCGGGGAGCTGTTTTTT. Based on the CDR3 plus reference TRBV9 and TRBJ2-2, the full variable domain is DSGVTQTPKHLITATGQRVTLRCSPRSGDLSVYWYQQSLDQGLQFLIQYYNGEERAKGNILERFSAQQFPDLHSELNLSSLELGDSALYFCASSSRSSGGPNTGELFFGEGSRLTVL.

This rearrangement joins TRBV5-4 to TRBJ1-5; 8 bases match TRBD1. Germline values: CDR1 SGHNT, CDR2 YYREEE (reference sequence). V lost 3 bases, J lost 5 bases, and 7 bases stayed unmatched. The CDR3 runs to 15 residues. CDR3 amino acids: CASSSNGQGDQPQHF. The CDR3 coding sequence is TGTGCCAGCAGCTCGAACGGACAGGGAGATCAGCCCCAGCATTTT.

This chain joins TRBV7-9 and TRBJ2-1; 12 bases match TRBD1. This CDR3 has 18 residues. The V gene's germline CDR1 is SEHNR and CDR2 FQNEAQ (reference sequence). With 6 bases clipped from V and 3 bases from J, the junction kept 12 bases outside the gene matches. The CDR3 loop is CASRRPGTGGERYNEQFF. The CDR3 DNA reads TGTGCCAGCAGGCGTCCCGGGACAGGGGGCGAGCGCTACAATGAGCAGTTCTTC.

This chain uses TRBV4-1 with TRBJ1-4; 7 nucleotides align to TRBD1. The V and J ends lost 1 base and 7 bases, in that order; junction bases with no gene match: 12. The CDR3 runs 17 residues. Germline V gives CDR1 MGHRA, CDR2 YSYEKL. CDR3 nucleotides: TGCGCCAGCAGCCAAGGGAGACTAGGGGGCGCACCTGAAAAACTGTTTTTT. This encodes CASSQGRLGGAPEKLFF.

The gene calls are TRBV18 and TRBJ2-3; maybe TRBD1 (6 bases). Germline values: CDR1 KGHSH, CDR2 LQKENI. Trimming shortened V by 4 bases and J by 11 bases, and 16 bases separated the two germline ends. The CDR3 length is 13 residues. The CDR3 bases are TGTGCCAGCTCACTGGAGTCCAGGGGAAAGCAGTATTTT. It yields the protein CASSLESRGKQYF.

The genes are TRBV7-9 and TRBJ1-1; no firm D call. The CDR3 is 14 amino acids. V lost 6 bases and J lost 0, with 11 bases in between. Germline V gene sequence: CDR1 SEHNR, CDR2 FQNEAQ (reference sequence). The CDR3 DNA is TGTGCCAGCAGTAGCGGTTTTCTGAACACTGAAGCTTTCTTT. This translates into CASSSGFLNTEAFF.

This chain links TRBV6-5 with TRBJ2-1; TRBD2 matches at 7 bases. CDR1 and CDR2 from the germline V gene are MNHEY and SVGAGI. This CDR3 spans 15 amino acids. After removal of 5 bases from V and 7 bases from J, the junction contained 11 bases not matched to a gene. The CDR3 loop reads CASSIRGDRANEQFF. For the CDR3, the DNA is TGTGCCAGCAGTATACGGGGGGACCGGGCTAATGAGCAGTTCTTC.

V is TRBV19 and J is TRBJ1-5, with a possible D match to TRBD1 (5 bases). Between the trimmed V and J ends, which lost 5 bases and 3 bases, there was a span of 17 bases. The CDR3 spans 16 residues. Germline CDR1 and CDR2: LNHDA and SQIVND (reference sequence). CDR3 region: CASSRGGGRVNQPQHF. CDR3 nucleotide sequence: TGTGCCAGTAGTCGCGGCGGGGGTCGTGTCAATCAGCCCCAGCATTTT.

The chain joins TRBV9 to TRBJ1-2; no definite D call. CDR3 size: 15 residues. Between the trimmed V and J ends, which lost 0 bases and 8 bases, there was a span of 17 bases. Germline lookup yields CDR1 SGDLS and CDR2 YYNGEE. CDR3 nucleotides: TGTGCCAGCAGCGTAGCGACGGACCCCCGGGGAGGCTACACCTTC. Amino acid sequence: CASSVATDPRGGYTF.

The chain combines TRBV20-1 with TRBJ2-5; D remains unclear. The germline CDR1 and CDR2 sequences are DFQATT and SNEGSKA (reference sequence). V was shortened by 3 bases and J by 5 bases, with 7 bases between the two germline ends. This CDR3 contains 11 residues. CDR3 nucleotides: TGCAGTGCTAGGCGAACCGAGACCCAGTACTTC. This sequence encodes CSARRTETQYF.

V and J are TRBV10-3 and TRBJ2-3, with 9 bases identical to TRBD1. The V segment lost 4 bases and the J segment 4 bases; nucleotides outside the gene matches: 6. CDR1 is ENHRY, CDR2 SYGVKD, per germline. CDR3 length: 15 residues. CDR3 residues: CAISGQGGYADTQYF. In DNA form, the CDR3 reads TGTGCCATCAGTGGACAGGGGGGGTACGCAGATACGCAGTATTTT.

The V and J genes are TRBV30 and TRBJ1-2, with a tentative D call TRBD1 (5 bases). The CDR3 runs 17 residues. Germline V gene data show CDR1 as GTSNPN and CDR2 as SVGIG (reference sequence). Trimming stripped 3 bases from V and 2 bases from J, with 22 bases between. DNA of the CDR3: TGTGCCTGGAGCCCACTGGGGCCCCTAGGACGGAACTATGGCTACACCTTC. Residues: CAWSPLGPLGRNYGYTF.

V usage is TRBV18 and J usage is TRBJ1-6, with a tentative D call TRBD1 (5 bases). Germline lookup yields CDR1 KGHSH and CDR2 LQKENI. The CDR3 sequence is 14 residues long. The V gene lost 3 bases and the J gene lost 6 bases, with 9 bases spanning the gap. The CDR3 here is CASSPRGSNSPLHF. The CDR3, as DNA: TGTGCCAGCTCACCTAGGGGCTCTAATTCACCCCTCCACTTT.

In its sample, this clone was seen once. The CDR3 DNA follows: TGTGCCAGTAGTATAGTCCTAACCGGGACTAGCGGGAGAGAGACCCAGTACTTC. It specifies CASSIVLTGTSGRETQYF. The rearrangement links TRBV19 to TRBJ2-5, with 14 bases fitting TRBD2. The CDR3 has 18 amino acids. Germline-derived CDR1 and CDR2 are LNHDA and SQIVND (reference sequence). J was trimmed by 4 bases and V by 1 base; bases with no gene match: 8.

The V and J genes are TRBV19 and TRBJ2-2, with 7 nucleotides matching TRBD2. J lost 5 bases, V lost 11 bases, and 11 bases had no gene match. Germline lookup yields CDR1 LNHDA and CDR2 SQIVND (reference sequence). The CDR3 is 14 amino acids. In DNA form, the CDR3 reads TGTGCCTCCAAGGGAGGGGCAGCGACCGGGGAGCTGTTTTTT. Translation gives CASKGGAATGELFF.

The J gene is TRBJ2-3, the V gene TRBV9; 8 nucleotides match TRBD2. CDR1 and CDR2 (germline): SGDLS, YYNGEE. V was pared by 3 bases and J by 5 bases, with 11 bases of the junction left unmatched. The CDR3 sequence is 16 residues long. The CDR3 protein is CASSAVAGGARDTQYF. The CDR3 coding sequence is TGTGCCAGCAGCGCCGTAGCCGGGGGGGCTAGAGATACGCAGTATTTT.

CDR3: CSASSGSTDTQYF. Written as DNA, the CDR3 is TGCAGTGCTAGTAGCGGGAGCACAGATACGCAGTATTTT. This chain joins TRBV20-1 and TRBJ2-3; 7 bases match TRBD2. V gave up 3 bases and J gave up 0 bases; unmatched junction bases: 0. This CDR3 comprises 13 residues. Germline CDR1 and CDR2: DFQATT and SNEGSKA (reference sequence).

V usage is TRBV5-1 and J usage is TRBJ1-5; D is uncertain. CDR1 SGHRS and CDR2 YFSETQ come from the germline V gene. The CDR3 has 13 residues. The V gene lost 4 bases and the J gene lost 7 bases, with 12 bases spanning the gap. The CDR3 region is CASSLDGEQPQHF. Here the CDR3 DNA reads TGCGCCAGCAGCCTGGACGGGGAGCAGCCCCAGCATTTT.

The V gene is TRBV5-8, the J gene TRBJ2-7, with D unresolved. Germline V gene sequence: CDR1 SGHTS, CDR2 YDEGEE. V lost 5 bases and J lost 1, with 10 bases in between. CDR3 size: 13 residues. CDR3 sequence (DNA): TGTGCCAGCAGTGGTGGGCCTTCCTACGAGCAGTACTTC. Translation gives CASSGGPSYEQYF.

The J gene is TRBJ2-1, the V gene TRBV5-1; 12 bases map to TRBD2. J gave up 7 bases and V 1 base, and 6 bases lay outside the gene matches. Germline CDR1 is SGHRS and CDR2 is YFSETQ. The CDR3 has 16 amino acids. The CDR3 sequence is CASSLTSGRSWNEQFF. Here the CDR3 DNA reads TGCGCCAGCAGCTTGACTAGCGGGAGGTCGTGGAATGAGCAGTTCTTC. Supplemented by reference TRBV5-1 and TRBJ2-1, the full variable domain reads KAGVTQTPRYLIKTRGQQVTLSCSPISGHRSVSWYQQTPGQGLQFLFEYFSETQRNKGNFPGRFSGRQFSNSRSEMNVSTLELGDSALYLCASSLTSGRSWNEQFFGPGTRLTVL.

The chain has TRBV5-1 and TRBJ1-5; 9 bases are a match to TRBD1. V lost 0 bases to trimming and J lost 6 bases; unmatched junction nucleotides: 4. The germline V gene encodes CDR1 SGHRS and CDR2 YFSETQ. CDR3 length equals 15 residues. The CDR3 is CASSLGTGVGQPQHF. CDR3 nucleotide sequence: TGCGCCAGCAGCTTGGGGACAGGGGTGGGTCAGCCCCAGCATTTT. Complete variable domain (other parts from reference TRBV5-1 and TRBJ1-5): KAGVTQTPRYLIKTRGQQVTLSCSPISGHRSVSWYQQTPGQGLQFLFEYFSETQRNKGNFPGRFSGRQFSNSRSEMNVSTLELGDSALYLCASSLGTGVGQPQHFGDGTRLSIL.

J is TRBJ2-2 and V is TRBV4-1, with D unclear. The CDR3 has 16 residues. Germline CDR1 is MGHRA and CDR2 is YSYEKL. The V and J ends lost 0 bases and 2 bases respectively, with 10 bases between them. The CDR3 nucleotides read TGCGCCAGCAGCCAAGATTATGGAGTAAACACCGGGGAGCTGTTTTTT. It translates to CASSQDYGVNTGELFF.

This clone was recorded only once. V is TRBV5-1 and J is TRBJ2-3; 10 bases align to TRBD2. The germline V gene encodes CDR1 SGHRS and CDR2 YFSETQ. J was trimmed by 4 bases and V by 3 bases; bases with no gene match: 5. The CDR3 loop spans 15 amino acids. The CDR3: CASSWASGRADTQYF. As DNA, the CDR3 is TGCGCCAGCAGCTGGGCGAGCGGGAGGGCAGATACGCAGTATTTT.

This chain uses TRBV6-5 with TRBJ2-3, with D tentatively TRBD2 (6 bases). CDR3 length equals 16 residues. Germline V gene data show CDR1 as MNHEY and CDR2 as SVGAGI. V was pared by 0 bases and J by 0 bases, with 10 bases between. The CDR3 reads CASSYSTAGSTDTQYF. The DNA of the CDR3 is TGTGCCAGCAGTTACTCGACAGCGGGCAGCACAGATACGCAGTATTTT.

The chain joins TRBV4-1 to TRBJ2-2, with TRBD1 identical over 9 bases. Germline V gene sequence: CDR1 MGHRA, CDR2 YSYEKL. The CDR3 totals 16 residues. V trimming: 8 bases; J trimming: 0 bases; junction bases outside the gene matches: 7. CDR3 nucleotides: TGCGCCAGCGGGTGGGGACAGGGAGCGAACACCGGGGAGCTGTTTTTT. The encoded protein is CASGWGQGANTGELFF.

The chain has TRBV5-6 and TRBJ1-5; 11 bases map to TRBD1. Trimming at V came to 4 bases and at J to 5 bases, leaving 5 bases not matched to a gene. This CDR3 has 15 amino acids. Germline V gene data show CDR1 as SGHDT and CDR2 as YYEEEE. This CDR3 reads CASSHGTGGYQPQHF. The CDR3 nucleotides read TGTGCCAGCAGCCACGGGACAGGGGGTTATCAGCCCCAGCATTTT.

This clone was counted between two and nine times. This CDR3 is also generated by other DNA sequences in the sample. The chain uses TRBV7-9 and TRBJ1-1, with D tentatively TRBD1 (6 bases). V was trimmed by 3 bases and J by 5 bases, leaving 13 bases between them. The CDR3 is made up of 14 amino acids. Germline V gene lookup returns CDR1 SEHNR and CDR2 FQNEAQ (reference sequence). CDR3 nucleotide sequence: TGTGCCAGCAGCTTGGGACAATTTGGGACTGAAGCTTTCTTT. Amino acids: CASSLGQFGTEAFF.